The rows below give T cell receptor beta chains drawn from one sample of a study of cytomegalovirus exposure and HLA in healthy donors. Measured with immunoSEQ multiplex PCR; TCRdb has only the in-frame clones, and not every one. The data show 90,000 to 120,000 clones, 65% to 75% seen once. Sequencing was carried out using PBMCs. These receptors were collected from a man aged 35-49 years in good health and CMV-seropositive. Each CDR3 is given with its conserved first and last residue. D genes are given only for firm matches. Some rows mark clone size as missing; the rest say once, few, many or name a class of expanded clone.

V gene,J gene,D gene,clone size,CDR3 DNA,CDR3 protein
TRBV9,TRBJ1-4,.,.,TGTGCCAGCAGCCTCCGGGGGGGACGAGGTGAAAAACTGTTTTTT,CASSLRGGRGEKLFF
TRBV19,TRBJ2-4,TRBD1,.,TGTGCCAGTAGGTTTCAGGGGGCTTCGATTCAGTACTTC,CASRFQGASIQYF
TRBV5-1,TRBJ2-3,.,.,TGCGCCAGCAGCTTGGCCTCGACGGGAGATACGCAGTATTTT,CASSLASTGDTQYF
TRBV7-3,TRBJ2-7,TRBD2,.,TGTGCCAGCAGCCTCCCAGGGACTAGCGGAAAGAAGCCCTACGAGCAGTACTTC,CASSLPGTSGKKPYEQYF
TRBV6-6,TRBJ2-1,TRBD2,.,TGTGCCAGGCGAGGCGGGAGGGCTGGAGTGAATGAGCAGTTCTTC,CARRGGRAGVNEQFF
TRBV28,TRBJ2-1,.,once,TGTGCCAGCAGTTTATTTCTCCGAGGGTACAATGAGCAGTTCTTC,CASSLFLRGYNEQFF
TRBV2,TRBJ2-5,TRBD2,.,TGTGCCAGCAGTGAAGCGAGACTAGCGGGAGGGCCGCGAGAGACCCAGTACTTC,CASSEARLAGGPRETQYF
TRBV4-1,TRBJ1-5,TRBD1,.,TGCGCCAGCAGCCCACAGGGGTTGGACTTCGGTCAGCCCCAGCATTTT,CASSPQGLDFGQPQHF
TRBV2,TRBJ2-4,.,.,TGTGCCAGCATCTACCAGTCGGAGGCCAAAAACATTCAGTACTTC,CASIYQSEAKNIQYF
TRBV18,TRBJ1-4,.,.,TGTGCCAGCTCACCCCAGGAGGACAGCGTGACGGGAAAACTGTTTTTT,CASSPQEDSVTGKLFF
TRBV9,TRBJ1-4,.,few,TGTGCCAGCAGCGTAGGTTATGGGACATATGAAAAACTGTTTTTT,CASSVGYGTYEKLFF
TRBV29-1,TRBJ1-3,TRBD1,.,TGCAGCGTTGGGGGGACAGCAGGAAACACCATATATTTT,CSVGGTAGNTIYF
TRBV18,TRBJ1-1,TRBD1,.,TGTGCCAGCTCACCAATGGCAGGGGGGAACACTGAAGCTTTCTTT,CASSPMAGGNTEAFF
TRBV1,TRBJ2-3,.,few,TGCACCAGCAGCAAACCGGGACTAGCGTGGGAAACAGATACGCAGTATTTT,CTSSKPGLAWETDTQYF
TRBV2,TRBJ1-2,.,.,TGTGCCAGCAGTGCTACGGGGTATGGCTACACCTTC,CASSATGYGYTF
TRBV29-1,TRBJ1-1,TRBD1,.,TGCAGCGTCGAAAGACAGGGCCGTACTGAAGCTTTCTTT,CSVERQGRTEAFF
TRBV30,TRBJ1-5,.,few,TGTGCCTGGAGCAGGGGCAATCAGCCCCAGCATTTT,CAWSRGNQPQHF
TRBV27,TRBJ2-1,TRBD1,once,TGTGCCAGCAGTTCCCGGACAGGGTGGAAGGCTGAGCAGTTCTTC,CASSSRTGWKAEQFF
TRBV4-3,TRBJ2-1,.,few,TGCGCCAGCAGCCAAGAGCTAGAGGTCTACAATGAGCAGTTCTTC,CASSQELEVYNEQFF
TRBV5-1,TRBJ2-5,.,.,TGCGCCAGCAGCTCGCAGCAAGAGACCCAGTACTTC,CASSSQQETQYF
TRBV5-1,TRBJ2-1,.,.,TGCGCCAGCAGCTTGGCGGGAGCCTACAATGAGCAGTTCTTC,CASSLAGAYNEQFF